This T cell receptor beta chain was documented in a study of cytomegalovirus exposure and HLA in healthy donors listed by TCRdb under 2017. For the wider study: According to a later analysis, the roughly 120 validation repertoires were produced on the same platform as the approximately 690 repertoires of the first cohort. The study was designed to test whether signatures of past pathogen exposure could be identified by cataloging public T cell receptors. Along with the approximately 700-subject first cohort, a separate validation cohort of over a hundred different subjects was used. The study combined high-throughput TCR immunosequencing, statistical association of individual TCRs with disease status, and machine learning to predict cytomegalovirus infection status.

As to this clone: Its recognized antigen is unknown. No much larger clone is present one base from it, and per-base qualities are unavailable.

The library was obtained by the immunoSEQ multiplex PCR assay. Processing in the source paper ran as follows. A statistical classification framework was built to diagnose cytomegalovirus status from the catalog of TCR beta chain sequences. TCRdb carries this immuneACCESS record with in-frame sequences only. Its versions omit some clonotypes, under half of them owing to an unresolved V gene in the studies checked, with the rest unexplained. V and J calls and clone size are as listed in that table; D and trimming were resolved from the DNA. In all, the sample holds 95,000 to 150,000 clones, and around 90% of those were seen once. The ten largest account for 2% to 2.5% of the sample. Summary of the overall study and its limitations: Most TCR sequences were observed very rarely across donors, whereas some public TCRs were present in many individuals. Subsequent analysis determined that TCRs grouped into clusters in the first cohort also showed a tendency toward co-occurrence across the approximately 110 validation repertoires, and approximately 93% of cluster scores exceeded 0. In vitro tests confirmed that three of the cytomegalovirus-associated TCR beta chains recognize cytomegalovirus antigens. It was suggested by the authors that the approach could potentially be generalized to other disease states and immunological phenotypes. Cytomegalovirus status was reported to be diagnosed by the classifier with high specificity and sensitivity in both the original and validation cohorts. The study gave a list of 150 to 200 TCR beta chains associated with cytomegalovirus. The validation cohort had no HLA typing available for a later analysis, so co-occurrence within that cohort was assessed over all 130 or so repertoires.

The donors belonged to the validation cohort of 90 to 150 subjects, which was separate from the approximately 660-subject first cohort. Reading the germline V gene (reference sequence) gives CDR1 LNHDA and CDR2 SQIVND. The cysteine opens and the phenylalanine closes a CDR3 of 14 amino acids. CDR3 DNA is the only sequence kept; it has 42 bases, read in frame from the first base. Cut back by 3 bases and 9 bases, the V and J ends lie 15 bases apart. The sequencing sample was made of PBMCs. The origin of this receptor is a woman younger than 35 in good health and CMV-seronegative. The chain is encoded by TRBV19 joined to TRBJ1-5; TRBD1 could be the D gene, as 5 bases match. The CDR3 loop reads CASSIGGVTRPQHF. The DNA reads as follows: TGTGCCAGTAGTATCGGAGGGGTCACCCGGCCCCAGCATTTT.